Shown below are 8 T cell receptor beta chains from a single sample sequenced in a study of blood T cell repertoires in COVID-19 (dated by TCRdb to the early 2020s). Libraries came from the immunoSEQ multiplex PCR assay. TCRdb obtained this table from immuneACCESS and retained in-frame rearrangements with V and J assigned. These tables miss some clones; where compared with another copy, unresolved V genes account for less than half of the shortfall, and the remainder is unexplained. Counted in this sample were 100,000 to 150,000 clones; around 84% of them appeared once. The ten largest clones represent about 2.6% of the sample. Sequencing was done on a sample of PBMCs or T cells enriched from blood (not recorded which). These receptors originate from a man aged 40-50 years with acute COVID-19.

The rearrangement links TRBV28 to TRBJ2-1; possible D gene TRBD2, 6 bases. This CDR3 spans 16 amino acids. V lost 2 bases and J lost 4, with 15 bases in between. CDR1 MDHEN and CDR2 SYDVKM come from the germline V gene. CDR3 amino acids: CASSLEIGSLYNEQFF. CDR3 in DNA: TGTGCCAGCAGTTTAGAGATCGGGAGCCTTTACAATGAGCAGTTCTTC.

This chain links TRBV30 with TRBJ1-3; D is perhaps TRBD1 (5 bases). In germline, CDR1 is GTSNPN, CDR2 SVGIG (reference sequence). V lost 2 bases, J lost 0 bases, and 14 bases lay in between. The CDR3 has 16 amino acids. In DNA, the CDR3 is TGTGCCTGGAGTTTTCGGACATTTCGCTCTGGAAACACCATATATTTT. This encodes CAWSFRTFRSGNTIYF.

DNA for the CDR3: TGTGCCATCAGTGGTGGAACAGGGGGCAATGGCTACACCTTC. Protein: CAISGGTGGNGYTF. This chain connects TRBV10-3 to TRBJ1-2, with 9 bases identical to TRBD1. Germline values: CDR1 ENHRY, CDR2 SYGVKD. CDR3 size: 14 residues. The ends lost 4 bases at V and 6 bases at J; junction bases unmatched: 6.

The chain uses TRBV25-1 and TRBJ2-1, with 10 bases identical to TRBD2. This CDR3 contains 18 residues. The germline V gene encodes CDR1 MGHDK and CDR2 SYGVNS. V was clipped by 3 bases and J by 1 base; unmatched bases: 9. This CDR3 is CASSEPSGRGGSYNEQFF. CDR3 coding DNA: TGTGCCAGCAGTGAGCCTAGCGGGAGAGGGGGATCCTACAATGAGCAGTTCTTC.

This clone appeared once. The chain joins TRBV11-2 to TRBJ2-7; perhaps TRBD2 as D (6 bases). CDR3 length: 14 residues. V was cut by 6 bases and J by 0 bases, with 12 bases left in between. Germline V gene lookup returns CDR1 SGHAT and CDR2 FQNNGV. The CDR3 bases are TGTGCCAGCAGTCGGGACTCCAGCTCCTACGAGCAGTACTTC. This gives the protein CASSRDSSSYEQYF.

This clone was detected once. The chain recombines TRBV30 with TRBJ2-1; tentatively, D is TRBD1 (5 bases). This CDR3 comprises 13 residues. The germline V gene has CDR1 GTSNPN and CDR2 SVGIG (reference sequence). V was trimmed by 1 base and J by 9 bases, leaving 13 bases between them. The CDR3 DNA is TGTGCCTGGAGTGAAGTCAGGGAAGGTGAGCAGTTCTTC. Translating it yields CAWSEVREGEQFF.

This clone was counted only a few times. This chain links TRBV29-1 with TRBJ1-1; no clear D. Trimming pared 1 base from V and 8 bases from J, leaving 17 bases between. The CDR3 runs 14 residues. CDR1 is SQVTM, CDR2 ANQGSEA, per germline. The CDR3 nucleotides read TGCAGCGTTGAAGTACTTAGGCCCGGAGCAGAAGCTTTCTTT. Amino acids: CSVEVLRPGAEAFF.

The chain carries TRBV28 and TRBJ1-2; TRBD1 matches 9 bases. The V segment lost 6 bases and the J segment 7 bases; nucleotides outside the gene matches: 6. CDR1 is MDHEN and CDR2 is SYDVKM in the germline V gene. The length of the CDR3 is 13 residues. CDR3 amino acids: CASSSTGGLGYTF. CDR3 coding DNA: TGTGCCAGCAGCTCTACAGGGGGCCTTGGCTACACCTTC.